This T cell receptor (beta chain) was sequenced for a study of cytomegalovirus exposure and HLA in healthy donors. Whole-study findings and limits: Earlier analysis looked at TCR beta V segments, and most were productive about 90% or about 30% of the time.

CDR1 is LGHNA, CDR2 YSLEER, per germline. Unmatched junction bases numbered 13, after V lost 0 bases and J lost 8 bases. The CDR3 is 18 residues long. The PCR used 60 Vbeta and 13 Jbeta primers. In the original analysis: An analysis that came later counted 80 million or so unique TCR beta chains, 10 million to 12 million shared. Produced via immunoSEQ multiplex PCR; TCRdb's table is partial and in-frame only. V and J calls and clone size are given by that table; D and trimming were obtained from the DNA. The table has about 98,000 clones, 55% to 75% seen once. Comments on this clone: Its antigen is not identified.

This chain links TRBV4-3 with TRBJ2-2; 9 nucleotides match TRBD2. This clonotype was obtained from a man between 45 and 60 years old in good health and CMV-seronegative. The specimen sequenced was PBMCs. DNA of the CDR3: TGCGCCAGCAGCCAAGATCTGAAGAGCGGGGGGACTAGGGGGGAGCTGTTTTTT. Translated, it gives CASSQDLKSGGTRGELFF.